This passage covers 15 T cell receptor beta chains from one sample sequenced in a study of T cells after yellow fever vaccination. Each CDR3 protein gets one entry after TCRdb re-called the 5' RACE reads with MiXCR. The table records under 400,000 distinct CDR3 sequences, 12% of them present only once. Source: CD4+ T cells sorted from PBMCs, taken 15 days after the yellow fever booster vaccination. The receptors shown here come from a man aged 18-30 years who received the YFV17D yellow fever vaccine.

V usage is TRBV7-9 and J usage is TRBJ1-3; tentatively, D is TRBD1 (5 bases). V was clipped by 3 bases and J by 8 bases, with 14 bases between them. Germline V gene sequence: CDR1 SEHNR, CDR2 FQNEAQ (reference sequence). The CDR3 is 14 amino acids. The DNA for the CDR3 is TGTGCCAGCAGCTTGTCCGACAGTTCTCACACCATATATTTT. Protein product: CASSLSDSSHTIYF.

This clonotype has a handful of counts. The chain carries TRBV19 and TRBJ1-1; tentatively, D is TRBD1 (6 bases). Germline V gene data show CDR1 as LNHDA and CDR2 as SQIVND (reference sequence). V was cut by 8 bases and J by 3 bases, with 16 bases left in between. The CDR3 runs 14 residues. CDR3 residues: CASSGGRRDTEAFF. The DNA for the CDR3 is TGTGCCAGTTCGGGGGGGCGCAGAGACACTGAAGCTTTCTTT.

This clonotype has a count of ten or more. This rearrangement joins TRBV20-1 to TRBJ2-1; 9 bases are shared with TRBD1. This CDR3 contains 14 residues. Trimming cost V 4 bases and J 8 bases; bases outside gene matches: 9. CDR1 is DFQATT, CDR2 SNEGSKA, per germline (reference sequence). CDR3 nucleotides: TGCAGTGCTATCGGGACAGGGCAAGGCGATGAGCAGTTCTTC. It is translated as CSAIGTGQGDEQFF.

V is TRBV5-1 and J is TRBJ2-2, with 7 bases lining up with TRBD1. V lost 3 bases and J lost 3; bases outside the gene matches: 8. Germline CDR1 reads SGHRS; CDR2 reads YFSETQ. The CDR3 contains 16 residues. CDR3 DNA sequence: TGCGCCAGCAGCTCAACAGGGGACGTGTACACCGGGGAGCTGTTTTTT. Residues: CASSSTGDVYTGELFF. The complete variable domain, with remaining parts taken from reference TRBV5-1 and TRBJ2-2, reads KAGVTQTPRYLIKTRGQQVTLSCSPISGHRSVSWYQQTPGQGLQFLFEYFSETQRNKGNFPGRFSGRQFSNSRSEMNVSTLELGDSALYLCASSSTGDVYTGELFFGEGSRLTVL.

This clonotype has just a few counts. The rearrangement links TRBV29-1 to TRBJ2-5; 11 bases are a match to TRBD2. Germline CDR1 is SQVTM and CDR2 is ANQGSEA. This CDR3 contains 14 residues. Unmatched junction bases numbered 6, after V lost 8 bases and J lost 1 base. As DNA, the CDR3 is TGCAGCACCCCTAGCGGGGGGCTCCAAGAGACCCAGTACTTC. This encodes CSTPSGGLQETQYF.

This chain links TRBV20-1 with TRBJ2-5; maybe TRBD2 (7 bases). Looked up from germline, CDR1 is DFQATT and CDR2 is SNEGSKA (reference sequence). This CDR3 comprises 15 residues. V lost 1 base to trimming and J lost 10 bases, with 22 bases between them. This CDR3 is CSARAPRGGLEVQYF. CDR3 DNA: TGCAGTGCTAGAGCCCCCAGGGGAGGGTTGGAGGTCCAGTACTTC.

This chain joins TRBV7-2 and TRBJ1-1, with a possible D match to TRBD1 (6 bases). The CDR3 totals 15 residues. The germline CDR1 and CDR2 sequences are SGHTA and FQGNSA. Trimming took 1 base from V and 5 from J, leaving 14 bases between them. The CDR3 coding sequence is TGTGCCAGCAGCTTAGTACAGGGAATGGAAACTGAAGCTTTCTTT. Protein sequence: CASSLVQGMETEAFF. Filled out from reference TRBV7-2 and TRBJ1-1, the complete variable domain reads GAGVSQSPSNKVTEKGKDVELRCDPISGHTALYWYRQSLGQGLEFLIYFQGNSAPDKSGLPSDRFSAERTGGSVSTLTIQRTQQEDSAVYLCASSLVQGMETEAFFGQGTRLTVV.

This clonotype showed up just a few times. The chain joins TRBV7-9 to TRBJ1-2; the D gene is possibly TRBD1 (5 bases). The CDR3 loop spans 14 amino acids. Germline CDR1 reads SEHNR; CDR2 reads FQNEAQ (reference sequence). The ends were cut back, 5 bases at V and 4 bases at J, with 14 bases in the middle. The CDR3 bases are TGTGCCAGCAGCCCAACGGGGGAAGGCTATGGCTACACCTTC. This encodes CASSPTGEGYGYTF.

V gene TRBV5-1 combines with J gene TRBJ2-7; 7 bases agree with TRBD2. Trimming cost V 4 bases and J 3 bases; bases outside gene matches: 10. This CDR3 has 15 amino acids. Per the germline V gene, CDR1 is SGHRS and CDR2 is YFSETQ. CDR3 protein: CASSPRAGSNYEQYF. DNA of the CDR3: TGCGCCAGCAGCCCCCGAGCGGGGAGTAACTACGAGCAGTACTTC.

This clonotype was seen a handful of times. The chain links TRBV7-3 to TRBJ2-1; D possibly corresponds to TRBD2 (6 bases). Germline V lookup: CDR1 SGHTA, CDR2 FQGTGA. The CDR3 is 14 residues long. Trimming left V 4 bases short and J 3 bases short, with 10 bases between. As DNA, the CDR3 is TGTGCCAGCAGCTCTACGGACTACTACAATGAGCAGTTCTTC. Translation: CASSSTDYYNEQFF.

In regard to this clonotype: Germline is not matched at one junction end, which may reflect a read error. The chain couples TRBV7-2 to TRBJ2-2; D unclear. Germline CDR1 and CDR2: SGHTA and FQGNSA. The CDR3 totals 12 residues. This CDR3 reads CASSLVGSPWVF. CDR3 nucleotides: TGTGCCAGCAGCTTAGTCGGGTCCCCCTGGGTTTTT.

This clonotype has a handful of counts. The genes are TRBV20-1 and TRBJ2-2; TRBD1 aligns across 7 bases. V shed 8 bases, J shed 3 bases, and the junction held 3 bases outside the gene matches. CDR1 is DFQATT, CDR2 SNEGSKA, per germline (reference sequence). This CDR3 has 12 amino acids. Written as DNA, the CDR3 is TGCAGTAAAAGGGGGCACACCGGGGAGCTGTTTTTT. It specifies CSKRGHTGELFF.

V usage is TRBV9 and J usage is TRBJ2-3; 10 positions agree with TRBD2. This CDR3 contains 18 residues. V trimming: 1 base; J trimming: 3 bases; junction bases outside the gene matches: 11. Germline V lookup: CDR1 SGDLS, CDR2 YYNGEE. In nucleotides, the CDR3 is TGTGCCAGCAGCGTAAGTAGCGGGGGGTCCAAAAGGACAGATACGCAGTATTTT. It specifies CASSVSSGGSKRTDTQYF.

The chain has TRBV20-1 and TRBJ2-1; TRBD2 matches 10 bases. The ends lost 6 bases at V and 10 bases at J; junction bases unmatched: 12. The CDR3 covers 14 residues. CDR1 is DFQATT, CDR2 SNEGSKA, per germline (reference sequence). The CDR3 sequence is CSAERASGRPEQFF. CDR3 bases: TGCAGTGCCGAACGGGCTAGCGGGAGACCCGAGCAGTTCTTC.

The chain uses TRBV7-9 and TRBJ1-1; D is unclear. V lost 5 bases and J 5 bases, leaving 12 bases between the germline ends. There are 13 residues in the CDR3. Per germline, CDR1 SEHNR and CDR2 FQNEAQ (reference sequence). This CDR3 is CASSPYRSTEAFF. As DNA, the CDR3 is TGTGCCAGCAGCCCCTATCGATCAACTGAAGCTTTCTTT.